One T cell receptor (beta chain) is described in this entry. Its antigen is still unknown. CDR3 length: 16 amino acids. Germline V gene sequence: CDR1 SGHRS, CDR2 YFSETQ. Trimming cost V 2 bases and J 1 base; bases outside gene matches: 6. PCR used 60 Vbeta primers and 13 Jbeta primers. Produced via immunoSEQ multiplex PCR; TCRdb's table is partial and in-frame only. The table records 240,000 or so clones, roughly 82% of them present only once. This sample stems from a study of cytomegalovirus exposure and HLA in healthy donors. Regarding the study as a whole: Researchers reported from a later analysis that most CMV-associated TCR beta chains appeared HLA-restricted. It was about 150 TCR beta chains that were listed as cytomegalovirus-associated. Associated with HLA alleles at 0.05 false discovery rate in a later analysis were 15,000 to 20,000 TCR beta sequences. As was reported, the classifier diagnosed cytomegalovirus status with high specificity and sensitivity.

Specimen: PBMCs. The rearrangement joins TRBV5-1 to TRBJ2-3; 8 nucleotides agree with TRBD2. The receptor was isolated from a woman in her thirties or forties in good health and CMV-seropositive. The CDR3 region has the DNA TGCGCCAGCAGCTTAACAGCGGGAGCCCGCACAGATACGCAGTATTTT. Its protein is CASSLTAGARTDTQYF.